The sequence of this T cell receptor (beta chain) was determined in a study of OX40 agonist ivuxolimab in advanced cancers. This table comes from immunoSEQ multiplex PCR, and its TCRdb copy is limited to in-frame clones, with some not included. This table has around 40,000 clones, approximately 86% appearing once. Germline V gene sequence: CDR1 SGHRS, CDR2 YFSETQ. V was pared by 2 bases and J by 7 bases, with 5 bases of the junction left unmatched. The CDR3 has 13 residues. The sequence came from an adult with an advanced solid tumor such as melanoma, head and neck, liver or kidney cancer. The sequencing used CD4+ or CD8+ T cells sorted from blood, collected in a trial of the OX40 agonist ivuxolimab. This chain uses TRBV5-1 with TRBJ2-7, with 8 bases that match TRBD1. CDR3 loop: CASSLSGGDEQYF. The CDR3 DNA is TGCGCCAGCAGCTTATCAGGGGGCGATGAGCAGTACTTC.